This T cell receptor (beta chain) appears in the sequencing data of a study of regulatory T cells in long-lasting Graves disease. Time point denoted: persistent/refractory GD, antithyroid drugs over 5 years with positive TRAb. RNA isolated from PBMCs was used to make the TCR library. Findings of the study overall: Compared with new cases, persistent Graves' patients showed reduced TCR diversity. The number of shared public clonotypes was higher in persistent patients (more than 2,500) than new patients (about 910).

The V gene end was trimmed by 0 bases and the J gene end by 6 bases; junction bases not matched to a gene: 12. The germline gives CDR1 LNHNV, CDR2 YYDKDF (reference sequence). The CDR3 has 18 amino acids. Arm-PCR of CDR3 regions and iRepertoire HTBI primers were used to build TCR beta libraries. TCRdb independently ran MiXCR on the multiplex PCR reads; one entry per CDR3 protein. This table has 300,000 or so distinct CDR3 sequences, about 20% appearing once. Concerning this clonotype: The antigen remains unidentified.

The rearrangement joins TRBV15 to TRBJ2-3; 10 nucleotides align to TRBD2. This material consisted of peripheral blood mononuclear cells (PBMCs), taken when the disease was refractory, from a patient treated with antithyroid drugs. This TCR was recovered from a female donor with Graves disease. The CDR3 loop is CATSRDRVAGGLGDTQYF. CDR3 in DNA: TGTGCCACCAGCAGAGATCGAGTAGCGGGGGGTCTAGGGGATACGCAGTATTTT.